This T cell receptor (beta chain) came from a study of follicular helper T cells after annual influenza vaccination. Across the study: For some subjects, blood spans the 2013-2014, 2014-2015 and 2015-2016 annual vaccinations. The study, taken as a whole, reports: Most later recoveries of Day 7 ICOS+CD38+ clones were ICOS-CD38- cTfh. Productive TCRB sequences came from only about 8.5-21% of cells.

Time point reported: 2014-2015 season, pre-vaccination. No donor had influenza vaccine in the prior 6 months; all lived in the community. On this clone itself: The antigen is unknown.

TCRdb's table, derived via immunoSEQ multiplex PCR, lists solely in-frame clones and lacks some. Seen here are over 25,000 clones, 70% to 90% observed once, and the top ten hold about 1.2%. Germline V CDR1 and CDR2: KGHSH, LQKENI. This CDR3 spans 14 amino acids. Losses at the gene ends were 4 bases for V and 7 bases for J; bases not matched to a gene: 7. V is TRBV18 and J is TRBJ1-2; 9 bases agree with TRBD1. This clonotype was obtained from an adult who received the influenza vaccine. The material sequenced was CXCR5+ CD38- circulating T follicular helper cells from blood, taken on the day of influenza vaccination. Documented subset: circulating Tfh, non-naive CD4+CXCR5+PD-1+ (ICOS+CD38+ or ICOS-CD38-). The CDR3 loop is CASSLTGQGSGYTF. The CDR3 nucleotides are TGTGCCAGCTCACTGACGGGACAGGGAAGTGGCTACACCTTC. The full variable domain, completed using reference TRBV18 and TRBJ1-2, is NAGVMQNPRHLVRRRGQEARLRCSPMKGHSHVYWYRQLPEEGLKFMVYLQKENIIDESGMPKERFSAEFPKEGPSILRIQQVVRGDSAAYFCASSLTGQGSGYTFGSGTRLTVV.